These 16 T cell receptor beta chains came from one sample sequenced in a study of CD8 T cells in ankylosing spondylitis. TCRdb reanalysed the 5' RACE reads using MiXCR and keeps one entry per CDR3 protein. The top ten clones hold over 7% of a sample with around 53,000 distinct CDR3 sequences, about 7.8% of them seen once. The sequenced sample consisted of blood, either unsorted or a sorted T cell fraction (not recorded which). These receptors all stem from a female donor with ankylosing spondylitis or in good health (not recorded which).

The table lists this clonotype with many counts. V and J are TRBV5-1 and TRBJ2-1, with D unresolved. Trimming cost V 2 bases and J 4 bases, with 13 bases left between them. The CDR3 covers 15 residues. The germline CDR1 and CDR2 sequences are SGHRS and YFSETQ. CDR3 sequence: CASSLDSPLYNEQFF. CDR3 sequence (DNA): TGCGCCAGCAGCTTAGACTCCCCCTTATACAATGAGCAGTTCTTC.

This clonotype was seen repeatedly, ten times or more. This rearrangement joins TRBV25-1 to TRBJ2-5; 10 positions agree with TRBD1. The V and J ends lost 3 bases and 7 bases, in that order; junction bases with no gene match: 8. Per the germline V gene, CDR1 is MGHDK and CDR2 is SYGVNS. CDR3 length equals 15 residues. The CDR3 DNA follows: TGTGCCAGCAGTGATCCGACAGGGGGCAGGGGGACCCAGTACTTC. Residues: CASSDPTGGRGTQYF.

This clonotype was detected ten times or more. The chain combines TRBV12-3 or TRBV12-4 with TRBJ1-1; 9 bases line up with TRBD1. V lost 3 bases and J lost 4; bases outside the gene matches: 6. This CDR3 contains 15 residues. CDR3 protein: CASSFKQGAGTEAFF. Here the CDR3 DNA reads TGTGCCAGCAGTTTCAAACAGGGGGCTGGCACTGAAGCTTTCTTT.

This clonotype was seen at least ten times. This sequence joins TRBV12-3 or TRBV12-4 and TRBJ2-7, with no clear D. V lost 6 bases, J lost 8 bases, and 11 bases lay in between. The CDR3 is made up of 11 amino acids. CDR3 region: CASSPGAQQYF. The CDR3 nucleotides read TGTGCCAGCAGCCCTGGCGCCCAGCAGTACTTC.

The sample holds many counts of this clonotype. V is TRBV10-3 and J is TRBJ2-2; TRBD1 might be the D (6 bases). Looked up from germline, CDR1 is ENHRY and CDR2 is SYGVKD. The CDR3 consists of 16 residues. V was clipped by 3 bases and J by 1 base, with 12 bases between them. The CDR3 spells CAISESWTVNTGELFF. The CDR3 DNA follows: TGTGCCATCAGTGAATCGTGGACAGTGAACACCGGGGAGCTGTTTTTT.

This clonotype was observed a few times. The rearrangement links TRBV18 to TRBJ1-6, with 7 bases identical to TRBD1. J was trimmed by 7 bases and V by 0 bases; bases with no gene match: 0. There are 14 residues in the CDR3. The V gene's germline CDR1 is KGHSH and CDR2 LQKENI. CDR3 sequence: CASSPPTGNSPLHF. The CDR3 DNA follows: TGTGCCAGCTCACCACCGACAGGGAATTCACCCCTCCACTTT.

This clonotype appeared many times. The chain is built from TRBV5-1 and TRBJ2-5; 7 bases map to TRBD1. Per the germline V gene, CDR1 is SGHRS and CDR2 is YFSETQ. There are 15 residues in the CDR3. With 4 bases clipped from V and 2 bases from J, the junction kept 8 bases outside the gene matches. CDR3 sequence reads: CASSTRPGQQETQYF. The CDR3 region has the DNA TGCGCCAGCAGCACCCGACCGGGACAGCAAGAGACCCAGTACTTC.

This clonotype was counted many times. The CDR3 spells CASSLGGAAYTEAFF. The CDR3 DNA reads TGTGCCAGCAGTTTGGGGGGCGCAGCGTACACTGAAGCTTTCTTT. The chain carries TRBV12-3 or TRBV12-4 and TRBJ1-1; maybe TRBD1 (6 bases). This CDR3 is 15 amino acids long. V gave up 3 bases and J gave up 3 bases, with 14 bases separating them.

There are many counts of this clonotype. The V gene is TRBV12-3 or TRBV12-4, the J gene TRBJ2-7; possible D gene TRBD1, 6 bases. The CDR3 sequence is 14 residues long. Trimming pared 2 bases from V and 3 bases from J, leaving 11 bases between. The CDR3 DNA reads TGTGCCAGCAGTTTATGGGGACAACTCTACGAGCAGTACTTC. Its translation: CASSLWGQLYEQYF.

This clonotype was detected a few times. Here the CDR3 reads CASSLDPARSRETQYF. The CDR3, as DNA: TGTGCCAGCAGCTTAGATCCGGCCAGGTCTAGGGAGACCCAGTACTTC. The chain couples TRBV11-2 to TRBJ2-5; D gene uncertain. The CDR3 extends over 16 amino acids. V was shortened by 0 bases and J by 5 bases, with 16 bases between the two germline ends. CDR1 and CDR2 (germline): SGHAT, FQNNGV.

This clonotype was observed at least ten times. CDR3 coding DNA: TGCGCCAGCAGCCCCTTGAAGCCCCCCGGGGAGCTGTTTTTT. It codes for CASSPLKPPGELFF. The chain combines TRBV5-1 with TRBJ2-2; D unresolved. Trimming cost V 4 bases and J 6 bases, with 13 bases left between them. The V gene's germline CDR1 is SGHRS and CDR2 YFSETQ. The CDR3 has 14 amino acids.

A word on this clonotype: The junction does not match germline at one end; this may be a read error. This chain links TRBV12-3 or TRBV12-4 with TRBJ1-2; TRBD1 matches at 10 bases. The CDR3 loop spans 16 amino acids. This chain's CDR3 is CASTPGTGVLNYAYTF. The CDR3 bases are TGTGCCAGCACCCCCGGGACAGGGGTCCTTAACTATGCCTACACCTTC.

This clonotype was counted many times. The chain links TRBV20-1 to TRBJ2-1, with D perhaps given as TRBD1 or TRBD2 (5 bases each). The germline V gene encodes CDR1 DFQATT and CDR2 SNEGSKA (reference sequence). The V and J ends lost 6 bases and 5 bases respectively, with 11 bases between them. The CDR3 has 12 amino acids. This CDR3 reads CSARRDHNEQFF. CDR3 nucleotide sequence: TGCAGTGCCCGAAGGGACCACAATGAGCAGTTCTTC.

This clonotype came up many times. The V and J genes are TRBV20-1 and TRBJ1-1; no firm D call. The CDR3 consists of 12 residues. Germline CDR1 reads DFQATT; CDR2 reads SNEGSKA (reference sequence). V lost 2 bases and J lost 4, with 8 bases in between. Written as DNA, the CDR3 is TGCAGTGCTAGACAGGCAAGCACTGAAGCTTTCTTT. It encodes CSARQASTEAFF.

This clonotype was recorded at least ten times. The chain joins TRBV6-5 to TRBJ1-1, with no clear D. From germline, CDR1 is MNHEY and CDR2 SVGAGI. This CDR3 has 14 residues. The V end was cut by 4 bases, the J end by 0 bases, with 9 bases between. DNA of the CDR3: TGTGCCAGCAGTTCCGGGATAGTGAACACTGAAGCTTTCTTT. It translates to CASSSGIVNTEAFF.

This clonotype showed up many times. The chain carries TRBV5-1 and TRBJ1-2; 10 bases align to TRBD1. V gave up 3 bases and J gave up 2 bases; unmatched junction bases: 7. The CDR3 runs 16 residues. Per the germline V gene, CDR1 is SGHRS and CDR2 is YFSETQ. In DNA, the CDR3 is TGCGCCAGCAGCTCCCTAGACAGGGGGCTCAACTATGGCTACACCTTC. Translated, it gives CASSSLDRGLNYGYTF.